This T cell receptor beta chain was obtained from a study of blood T cell repertoires in COVID-19. From germline, CDR1 is LGHNA and CDR2 YSLEER. The CDR3 contains 16 residues. Between the trimmed V and J ends, which lost 0 bases and 1 base, there was a span of 9 bases. Method: immunoSEQ multiplex PCR; TCRdb's copy keeps in-frame clones and lacks some. The sample contains 35,000 to 55,000 clones, about nine tenths of which appear only once. The genes are TRBV4-3 and TRBJ2-2, with a weak D call TRBD2 (5 bases). The sample taken for sequencing was peripheral blood. The source of this sequence is a man in his 60s with active COVID-19. CDR3 protein: CASSQDTEGNTGELFF. In DNA, the CDR3 is TGCGCCAGCAGCCAAGACACCGAGGGGAACACCGGGGAGCTGTTTTTT.